A single count supports the clone carrying this T cell receptor beta chain. Per the original methods: The authors estimated nucleated cell counts from reference gene primer amplification. Sequencing used immunoSEQ multiplex PCR; TCRdb keeps in-frame clones, though not all of them. V and J calls and clone size follow that table, whereas D and trimming were derived from the DNA. The sample holds roughly 240,000 clones, less than 90% seen once. The data are from a study of blood T cell repertoires in COVID-19. The overall study: Acute-phase and convalescent COVID-19 samples originated in the United States, Italy and Spain.

This CDR3 has 16 residues. Germline loops: CDR1 SEHNR, CDR2 FQNEAQ (reference sequence). V was clipped by 5 bases and J by 0 bases, with 17 bases between them. Sequencing was carried out using peripheral blood. The chain links TRBV7-9 to TRBJ2-7, with a tentative D call TRBD2 (6 bases). This receptor was identified in a man aged 60 to 69 who had recovered from COVID-19. DNA for the CDR3: TGTGCCAGCAGCCAGTCGGGTAGCGGAAGCTCCTACGAGCAGTACTTC. Amino acid sequence: CASSQSGSGSSYEQYF.